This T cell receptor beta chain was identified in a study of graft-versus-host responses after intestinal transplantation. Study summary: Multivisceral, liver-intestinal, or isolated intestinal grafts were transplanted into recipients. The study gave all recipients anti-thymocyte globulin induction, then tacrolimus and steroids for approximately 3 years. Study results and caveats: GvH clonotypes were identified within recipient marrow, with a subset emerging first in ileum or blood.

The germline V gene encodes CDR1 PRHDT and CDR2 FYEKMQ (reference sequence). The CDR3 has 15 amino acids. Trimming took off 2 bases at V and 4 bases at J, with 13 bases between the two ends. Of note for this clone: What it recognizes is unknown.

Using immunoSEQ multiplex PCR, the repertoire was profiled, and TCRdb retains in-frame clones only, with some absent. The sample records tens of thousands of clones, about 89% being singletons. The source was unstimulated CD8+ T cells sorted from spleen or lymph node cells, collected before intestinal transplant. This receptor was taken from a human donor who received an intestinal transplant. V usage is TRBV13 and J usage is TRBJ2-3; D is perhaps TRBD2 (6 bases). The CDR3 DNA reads TGTGCCAGCAGCTTAATGGAGGGTACGCCAGATACGCAGTATTTT. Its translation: CASSLMEGTPDTQYF.